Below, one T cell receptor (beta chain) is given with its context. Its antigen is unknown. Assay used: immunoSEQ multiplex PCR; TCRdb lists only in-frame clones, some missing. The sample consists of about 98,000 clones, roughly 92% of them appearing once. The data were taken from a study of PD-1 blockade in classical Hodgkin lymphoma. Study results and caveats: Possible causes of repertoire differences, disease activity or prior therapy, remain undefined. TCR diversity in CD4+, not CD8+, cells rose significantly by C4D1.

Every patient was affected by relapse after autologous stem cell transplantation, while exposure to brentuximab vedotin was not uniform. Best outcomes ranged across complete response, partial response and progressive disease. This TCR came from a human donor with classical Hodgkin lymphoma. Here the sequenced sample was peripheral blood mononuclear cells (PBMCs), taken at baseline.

The CDR3 sequence: CASSTGTSGLSEQFF. For the CDR3, the DNA is TGTGCCAGCAGCACCGGGACTAGCGGACTAAGTGAGCAGTTCTTC. The J gene is TRBJ2-1, the V gene TRBV2; TRBD2 matches at 11 bases. Trimming removed 6 bases from V and 9 bases from J; junction bases left unmatched: 10. CDR1 SNHLY and CDR2 FYNNEI come from the germline V gene. This CDR3 has 15 amino acids.